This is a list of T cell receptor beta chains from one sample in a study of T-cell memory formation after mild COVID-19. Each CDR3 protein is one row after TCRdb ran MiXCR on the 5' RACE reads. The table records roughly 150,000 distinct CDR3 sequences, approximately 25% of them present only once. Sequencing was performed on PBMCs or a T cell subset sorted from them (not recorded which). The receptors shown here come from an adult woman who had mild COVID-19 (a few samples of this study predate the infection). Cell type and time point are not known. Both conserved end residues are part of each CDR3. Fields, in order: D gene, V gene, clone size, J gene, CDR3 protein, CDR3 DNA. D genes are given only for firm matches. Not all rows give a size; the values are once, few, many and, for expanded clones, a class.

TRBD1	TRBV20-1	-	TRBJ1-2	CSASGQGLWGYTF	TGCAGTGCTAGCGGACAGGGCCTGTGGGGCTACACCTTC
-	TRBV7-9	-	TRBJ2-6	CASSRSTGANVLTF	TGTGCCAGCAGCCGAAGTACTGGGGCCAACGTCCTGACTTTC
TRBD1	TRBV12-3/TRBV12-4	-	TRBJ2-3	CASSYDRDGADTQYF	TGTGCCAGCAGTTATGACAGGGATGGAGCAGATACGCAGTATTTT
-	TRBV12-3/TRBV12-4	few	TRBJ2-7	CASTLAGSSYEQYF	TGTGCCAGCACTTTAGCAGGCAGCTCCTACGAGCAGTACTTC
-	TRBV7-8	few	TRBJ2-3	CASSFEETTDTQYF	TGTGCCAGCAGCTTTGAGGAGACTACAGATACGCAGTATTTT
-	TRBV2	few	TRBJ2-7	CASRGGPINHEQYF	TGTGCCAGCAGGGGGGGACCGATTAACCACGAGCAGTACTTC
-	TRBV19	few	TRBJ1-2	CASSSSRDMTGLSGYTF	TGTGCCAGTAGCTCGAGTAGAGACATGACCGGGTTGAGTGGCTACACCTTC
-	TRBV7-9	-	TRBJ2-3	CASSPTLGPQGGTQYF	TGTGCCAGCAGCCCTACCCTAGGACCCCAGGGTGGTACGCAGTATTTT
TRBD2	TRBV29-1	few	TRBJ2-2	CSAWTSENTGELFF	TGCAGCGCATGGACTAGCGAGAACACCGGGGAGCTGTTTTTT
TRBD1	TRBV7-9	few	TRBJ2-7	CASSKPGQSISYEQYF	TGTGCCAGCAGCAAGCCGGGACAGTCTATTTCCTACGAGCAGTACTTC
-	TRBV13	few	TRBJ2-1	CASSALRGAPRDEQFF	TGTGCCAGCAGCGCCCTCCGGGGGGCTCCGCGGGATGAGCAGTTCTTC
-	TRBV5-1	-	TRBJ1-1	CASSPTTGSTEAFF	TGCGCCAGCAGCCCAACCACAGGGAGCACTGAAGCTTTCTTT
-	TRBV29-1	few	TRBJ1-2	CSVVRETNYGYTF	TGCAGCGTTGTCAGGGAAACTAACTATGGCTACACCTTC
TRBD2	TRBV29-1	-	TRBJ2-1	CSVDSTSGSYNEQFF	TGCAGCGTTGACTCGACTAGCGGAAGTTACAATGAGCAGTTCTTC
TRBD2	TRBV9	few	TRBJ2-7	CASSVTSWPYEQYF	TGTGCCAGCAGCGTGACTAGCTGGCCCTACGAGCAGTACTTC
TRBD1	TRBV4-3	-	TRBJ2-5	CASSQDVGTGDLETQYF	TGCGCCAGCAGCCAAGATGTGGGGACAGGGGATCTAGAGACCCAGTACTTC
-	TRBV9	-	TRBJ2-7	CATSRGATSEQYF	TGTGCCACCTCCCGAGGGGCCACCAGCGAGCAGTACTTC
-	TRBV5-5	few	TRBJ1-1	CASSLVDNTEAFF	TGTGCCAGCAGCTTGGTGGATAACACTGAAGCTTTCTTT
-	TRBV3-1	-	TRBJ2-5	CASSQDPSSYQETQYF	TGTGCCAGCAGCCAAGACCCTAGCTCGTACCAAGAGACCCAGTACTTC
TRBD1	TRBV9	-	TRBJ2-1	CASSPPVDRDWANEQFF	TGTGCCAGCAGCCCGCCAGTAGACAGGGATTGGGCCAATGAGCAGTTCTTC
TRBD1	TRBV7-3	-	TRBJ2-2	CASSQGAANTGELFF	TGTGCCAGCAGCCAGGGGGCAGCGAACACCGGGGAGCTGTTTTTT
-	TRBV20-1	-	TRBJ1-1	CSAREAGEAFF	TGCAGTGCTAGAGAGGCGGGGGAAGCTTTCTTT
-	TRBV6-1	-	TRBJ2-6	CAVALDSGANVLTF	TGTGCCGTCGCTTTAGACTCTGGGGCCAACGTCCTGACTTTC
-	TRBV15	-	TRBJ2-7	CATSRDLGGTYEQYF	TGTGCCACCAGCAGAGATCTGGGCGGTACCTACGAGCAGTACTTC
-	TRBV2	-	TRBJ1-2	CASSEVIRGSYGYTF	TGTGCCAGCAGTGAAGTTATCAGGGGAAGCTATGGCTACACCTTC
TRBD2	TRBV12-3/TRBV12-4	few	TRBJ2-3	CASSTGTSGGTYSTDTQYF	TGTGCCAGCAGTACGGGGACTAGCGGGGGGACTTATAGCACAGATACGCAGTATTTT
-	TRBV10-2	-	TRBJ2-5	CASTLAGETQYF	TGCGCCAGCACACTAGCAGGGGAGACCCAGTACTTC
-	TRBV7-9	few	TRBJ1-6	CASSDYNSPLHF	TGTGCCAGCAGCGACTATAATTCACCCCTCCACTTT
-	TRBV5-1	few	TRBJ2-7	CASSPRDPGYEQYF	TGCGCCAGCAGCCCCCGGGACCCCGGCTACGAGCAGTACTTC
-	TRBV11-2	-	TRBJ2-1	CASSPGGATPYNEQFF	TGTGCCAGCAGCCCAGGGGGGGCGACCCCCTACAATGAGCAGTTCTTC
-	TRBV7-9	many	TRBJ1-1	CASSLGEGNTEAFF	TGTGCCAGCAGCTTAGGAGAGGGGAACACTGAAGCTTTCTTT
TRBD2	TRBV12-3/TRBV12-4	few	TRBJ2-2	CASSDPLTGGPGELFF	TGTGCCAGCAGTGACCCCCTGACGGGAGGACCCGGGGAGCTGTTTTTT
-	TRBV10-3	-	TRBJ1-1	CATHSVLNTEAFF	TGTGCCACCCACTCGGTCCTGAACACTGAAGCTTTCTTT
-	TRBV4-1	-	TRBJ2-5	CASSQDWTQETQYF	TGCGCCAGCAGCCAAGATTGGACCCAAGAGACCCAGTACTTC
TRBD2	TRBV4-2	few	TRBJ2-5	CASRAGGGQETQYF	TGTGCCAGCAGAGCCGGGGGGGGACAAGAGACCCAGTACTTC
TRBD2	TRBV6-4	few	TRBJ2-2	CASSEGLADNTGELFF	TGTGCCAGCAGTGAGGGACTAGCGGATAACACCGGGGAGCTGTTTTTT
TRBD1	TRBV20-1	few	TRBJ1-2	CSARAVGQGRLNYGYTF	TGCAGTGCTAGAGCAGTGGGACAGGGGAGGTTAAACTATGGCTACACCTTC
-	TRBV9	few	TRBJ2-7	CASSVGPNYEQYF	TGTGCCAGCAGCGTAGGCCCTAATTACGAGCAGTACTTC
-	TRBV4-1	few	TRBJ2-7	CASSQWDGYEQYF	TGCGCCAGCAGCCAATGGGACGGCTACGAGCAGTACTTC
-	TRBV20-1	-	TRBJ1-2	CSARAPAVTYGYTF	TGCAGTGCTAGGGCCCCGGCAGTTACCTATGGCTACACCTTC
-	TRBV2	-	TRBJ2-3	CASPTGGSTDTQYF	TGTGCCAGCCCGACGGGCGGAAGCACAGATACGCAGTATTTT
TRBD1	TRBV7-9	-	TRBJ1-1	CASSSPGQGFTEAFF	TGTGCCAGCTCTTCTCCGGGACAGGGCTTTACTGAAGCTTTCTTT
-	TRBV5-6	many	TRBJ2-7	CASSRTEISYEQYF	TGTGCCAGCTCCCGGACAGAAATCTCCTACGAGCAGTACTTC
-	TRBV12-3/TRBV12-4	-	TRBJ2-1	CASSSRQVGEQFF	TGTGCCAGCAGTTCCCGACAGGTTGGAGAGCAGTTCTTC
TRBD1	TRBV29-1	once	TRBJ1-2	CSVDWDSDLYGYTF	TGCAGCGTTGATTGGGACAGCGATCTCTATGGCTACACCTTC
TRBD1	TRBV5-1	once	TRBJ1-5	CASSLRDSYSNQPQHF	TGCGCCAGCAGCTTGCGGGACAGTTATAGCAATCAGCCCCAGCATTTT
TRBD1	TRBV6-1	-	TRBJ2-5	CASSVRQGTVRGETQYF	TGTGCCAGCAGTGTACGACAGGGGACGGTTCGGGGAGAGACCCAGTACTTC
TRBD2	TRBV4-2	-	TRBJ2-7	CASSHAGTMGLAASYEQYF	TGTGCCAGCAGCCATGCCGGAACAATGGGACTAGCGGCCTCCTACGAGCAGTACTTC
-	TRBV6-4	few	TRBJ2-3	CASSDSEGGADTQYF	TGTGCCAGCAGTGACAGTGAGGGCGGGGCAGATACGCAGTATTTT
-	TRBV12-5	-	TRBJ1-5	CASGLVRGGNQPQHF	TGTGCTAGTGGTTTGGTCAGGGGAGGCAATCAGCCCCAGCATTTT
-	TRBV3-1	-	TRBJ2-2	CASSQVLGLGTGELFF	TGTGCCAGCAGCCAAGTATTGGGGTTGGGCACCGGGGAGCTGTTTTTT
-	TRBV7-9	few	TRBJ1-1	CASSLLGDTEAFF	TGTGCCAGCAGCTTACTTGGGGACACTGAAGCTTTCTTT
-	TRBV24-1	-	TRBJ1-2	CATSDSGPGYTF	TGTGCCACCAGTGATTCGGGGCCTGGCTACACCTTC
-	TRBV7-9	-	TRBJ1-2	CASSSSTEAYGYTF	TGTGCCAGCAGCTCCTCGACCGAGGCCTATGGCTACACCTTC
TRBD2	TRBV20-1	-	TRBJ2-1	CSAPRTSGRGDEQFF	TGCAGTGCTCCCCGCACTAGCGGCCGAGGGGATGAGCAGTTCTTC
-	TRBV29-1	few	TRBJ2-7	CSVEGDFGYEQYF	TGCAGCGTTGAGGGGGACTTCGGCTACGAGCAGTACTTC
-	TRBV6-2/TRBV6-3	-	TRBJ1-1	CASRYQGAESEAFF	TGTGCCAGCAGATACCAGGGCGCCGAGTCTGAAGCTTTCTTT
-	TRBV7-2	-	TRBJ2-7	CASSFDRPNEQYF	TGTGCCAGCAGCTTCGACAGACCAAACGAGCAGTACTTC
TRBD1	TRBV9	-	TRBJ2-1	CASSTSPTGAEQFF	TGTGCCAGCAGCACAAGCCCGACAGGGGCTGAGCAGTTCTTC
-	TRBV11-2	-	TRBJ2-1	CASSLDPYGDYNEQFF	TGTGCCAGCAGCTTAGACCCGTATGGGGATTACAATGAGCAGTTCTTC